Each of the 9 T cell receptor beta chains below was sequenced from the same sample in a study of blood T cells in healthy people across ages. It was with a sample-barcoded 5' primer and a J-beta primer mix that a second PCR of about 6 to 12 cycles was run. Via MiXCR, TCRdb re-called the 5' RACE reads, giving one row per CDR3 protein. The sample holds around 990,000 distinct CDR3 sequences, around 25% seen once. These data were likewise used in another study, on T cells of mothers and their children.

Sequenced input: blood. Receptors were obtained from a girl aged 2-15 years in good health.

This chain joins TRBV7-8 and TRBJ2-5; 9 bases are a match to TRBD2. The CDR3 is made up of 16 amino acids. Germline CDR1 is SGHVS and CDR2 is FQNEAQ. V was clipped by 5 bases and J by 1 base; unmatched bases: 8. The CDR3 DNA follows: TGTGCCAGCAGCCCACTAGCGGGTCTGGCCCAAGAGACCCAGTACTTC. Encoded protein: CASSPLAGLAQETQYF.

This clonotype was detected only a few times. This chain links TRBV5-1 with TRBJ2-1, with D possibly being TRBD1 (5 bases). Trimming pared 4 bases from V and 8 bases from J, leaving 22 bases between. Germline CDR1 is SGHRS and CDR2 is YFSETQ. This CDR3 has 16 residues. DNA for the CDR3: TGCGCCAGCAGCGTTCGGCAGGGCTTCCCCAGGGATGAGCAGTTCTTC. Translated: CASSVRQGFPRDEQFF.

The chain joins TRBV20-1 to TRBJ2-1; 9 bases are shared with TRBD1. Germline V gives CDR1 DFQATT, CDR2 SNEGSKA (reference sequence). The CDR3 totals 13 residues. Trimming removed 6 bases from V and 12 bases from J; junction bases left unmatched: 12. CDR3 nucleotides: TGCAGTGCCCCGGGACAGGGAGTAGTTGTGCAGTTCTTC. Amino acids: CSAPGQGVVVQFF.

The chain joins TRBV28 to TRBJ1-4; unclear D gene. V shed 5 bases and J shed 0 bases, with 10 bases lying between them. CDR3 size: 15 residues. CDR1 and CDR2 (germline): MDHEN, SYDVKM. For the CDR3, the DNA is TGTGCCAGCAGTGTGACTTGGGCAACTAATGAAAAACTGTTTTTT. Its translation: CASSVTWATNEKLFF.

The chain uses TRBV12-3 or TRBV12-4 and TRBJ2-5, with TRBD1 matching 7 bases. The DNA end lines up better with TRBJ2-1; the J call may be wrong. This CDR3 is built from 16 residues. As DNA, the CDR3 is TGTGCCAGCAGTCCACCCGGACAGGCAAATTACAATGAGCAGTTCTTC. Translated, it gives CASSPPGQANYNEQFF.

This clonotype was observed a few times. The V gene is TRBV24-1, the J gene TRBJ1-2, with D maybe TRBD1 (6 bases). Germline CDR1 and CDR2: KGHDR and SFDVKD. Deletions cut 4 bases from V and 5 bases from J, with 16 bases between. The length of the CDR3 is 15 residues. The CDR3 protein is CATSDPKTGLYGYTF. The CDR3 region has the DNA TGTGCCACCAGTGACCCCAAGACAGGTCTGTATGGCTACACCTTC.

This clonotype was seen more than once but under ten times. Mismatch with germline at one junction end may stem from a read error. This sequence joins TRBV7-9 and TRBJ2-2; 7 nucleotides align to TRBD2. Per germline, CDR1 SEHNR and CDR2 FQNEAQ (reference sequence). The CDR3 consists of 15 residues. The CDR3 reads CASSPSGAITGELLF. CDR3 bases: TGTGCCAGCAGCCCCAGCGGGGCAATCACCGGGGAGCTGCTTTTT.

This clonotype has only one observation. This chain uses TRBV10-3 with TRBJ2-6; D uncertain. The V and J ends lost 7 bases and 0 bases respectively, with 7 bases between them. The CDR3 spans 14 residues. CDR1 is ENHRY and CDR2 is SYGVKD in the germline V gene. The chain's CDR3 is CAIKYDSGANVLTF. The CDR3 DNA reads TGTGCCATCAAATACGACTCTGGGGCCAACGTCCTGACTTTC.

This clonotype was seen only a few times. The chain combines TRBV4-3 with TRBJ2-3, with D possibly matching TRBD2 (6 bases). With 1 base removed from V and 6 bases from J, the gap between germline ends came to 14 bases. Germline assignment: CDR1 LGHNA and CDR2 YSLEER. The CDR3 length is 15 residues. The CDR3 DNA reads as TGCGCCAGCAGCCAAGCTACGGGGGTGGCGGATACGCAGTATTTT. Translating it yields CASSQATGVADTQYF.